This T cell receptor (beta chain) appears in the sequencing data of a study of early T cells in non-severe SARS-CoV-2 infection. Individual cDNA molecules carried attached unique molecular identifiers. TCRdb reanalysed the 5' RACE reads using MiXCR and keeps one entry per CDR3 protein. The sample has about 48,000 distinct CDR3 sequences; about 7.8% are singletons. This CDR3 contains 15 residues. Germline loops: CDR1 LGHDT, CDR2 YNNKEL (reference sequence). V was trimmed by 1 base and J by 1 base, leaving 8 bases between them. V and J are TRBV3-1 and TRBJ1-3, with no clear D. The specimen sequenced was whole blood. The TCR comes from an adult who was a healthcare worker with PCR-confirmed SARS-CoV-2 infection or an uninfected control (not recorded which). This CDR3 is CASSQARKSGNTIYF. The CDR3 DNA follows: TGTGCCAGCAGCCAAGCTAGGAAATCTGGAAACACCATATATTTT. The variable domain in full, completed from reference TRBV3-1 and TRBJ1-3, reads DTAVSQTPKYLVTQMGNDKSIKCEQNLGHDTMYWYKQDSKKFLKIMFSYNNKELIINETVPNRFSPKSPDKAHLNLHINSLELGDSAVYFCASSQARKSGNTIYFGEGSWLTVV.